In this sample, the clone carrying this T cell receptor (beta chain) turned up once. The antigen is not known. The germline V gene encodes CDR1 MNHNS and CDR2 SASEGT. V lost 6 bases to trimming and J lost 6 bases, with 14 bases between them. This CDR3 spans 13 amino acids. Method: immunoSEQ multiplex PCR; TCRdb's copy keeps in-frame clones and lacks some. Of around 1.5 million clones in the sample, 95% to 99% were seen once. This sample was included in a study of shared clonotypes between healthy human individuals. Study-wide points: Clonotypes that were shared across four donors made up about 4.5% of naive CD4 clonotypes. Compared with clonotypes that all four donors shared, non-shared clonotypes had lower generation probabilities.

The J gene is TRBJ1-2, the V gene TRBV6-1, with D perhaps matching TRBD1 (6 bases). The sample consisted of naive CD4+ T cells sorted from blood. Documented subset: CD45RA+ positively selected. This TCR was sampled from a man aged 25-40 years in good health. DNA of the CDR3: TGTGCCAGCAGCGAACCCACAGGGCATGGCTACACCTTC. Amino acids: CASSEPTGHGYTF.